The 23 T cell receptor beta chains reported below all come from one sample, sequenced in a study of response to subunit inactivated influenza vaccine. TCRdb processed the RT-PCR reads anew with MiXCR; each CDR3 protein has one entry. The data contain around 710,000 distinct CDR3 sequences, more than 11% of them singletons. The sample consisted of PBMCs from blood, taken around 15 days before vaccination. These receptors all come from a man between 45 and 60 years old who received an inactivated influenza vaccine.

The J gene is TRBJ2-3, the V gene TRBV29-1; TRBD1 matches 7 bases. Germline V gives CDR1 SQVTM, CDR2 ANQGSEA. This CDR3 comprises 13 residues. Losses at the gene ends were 5 bases for V and 4 bases for J; bases not matched to a gene: 6. As DNA, the CDR3 is TGCAGCGTTAACCGACAGGGCGCAGATACGCAGTATTTT. Amino acids: CSVNRQGADTQYF.

CDR3 sequence reads: CASSAPQGAPDTQYF. The CDR3 region has the DNA TGTGCCAGCAGCGCACCCCAGGGGGCCCCAGATACGCAGTATTTT. The chain has TRBV7-9 and TRBJ2-3, with 8 bases lining up with TRBD1. CDR3 length: 15 residues. V dropped 5 bases and J dropped 4; count of bases not matched to a gene: 8. Germline-derived CDR1 and CDR2 are SEHNR and FQNEAQ (reference sequence).

In its sample, this clonotype was seen a few times. The rearrangement links TRBV3-1 to TRBJ2-2; D may be TRBD2 (5 bases). The CDR3 has 17 amino acids. Germline V gives CDR1 LGHDT, CDR2 YNNKEL (reference sequence). V was shortened by 4 bases and J by 5 bases, with 20 bases between the two germline ends. The CDR3 reads CASSRAPGLEHTGELFF. The CDR3 nucleotides read TGTGCCAGCAGCCGCGCTCCAGGACTCGAACATACCGGGGAGCTGTTTTTT.

This clonotype was observed a few times. The chain recombines TRBV5-1 with TRBJ2-1; 9 nucleotides line up with TRBD2. The germline gives CDR1 SGHRS, CDR2 YFSETQ. Trimming took 3 bases from V and 0 from J; bases not matched to a gene: 13. There are 19 residues in the CDR3. CDR3 bases: TGCGCCAGCAGCTCCTCTGTTGTAGCGGGGGCCCCCTCCTACAATGAGCAGTTCTTC. This encodes CASSSSVVAGAPSYNEQFF.

The sample holds a few counts of this clonotype. CDR3 residues: CASSVSPGQPQHF. CDR3 sequence (DNA): TGTGCCAGCAGCGTATCGCCGGGACAGCCCCAGCATTTT. This chain links TRBV9 with TRBJ1-5; no definite D call. Looked up from germline, CDR1 is SGDLS and CDR2 is YYNGEE. V gave up 1 base and J gave up 7 bases, with 9 bases separating them. The CDR3 is 13 residues long. The variable domain in full, with the rest retrieved from reference TRBV9 and TRBJ1-5, is DSGVTQTPKHLITATGQRVTLRCSPRSGDLSVYWYQQSLDQGLQFLIQYYNGEERAKGNILERFSAQQFPDLHSELNLSSLELGDSALYFCASSVSPGQPQHFGDGTRLSIL.

In this sample, this clonotype turned up many times. V usage is TRBV4-2 and J usage is TRBJ2-2; D not resolved. The CDR3 covers 15 residues. CDR1 is LGHNA and CDR2 is YNFKEQ in the germline V gene. Trimming shortened V by 1 base and J by 0 bases, and 6 bases separated the two germline ends. The CDR3 DNA follows: TGTGCCAGCAGCCAAGCTTACCCGAACACCGGGGAGCTGTTTTTT. This gives the protein CASSQAYPNTGELFF.

Here the CDR3 DNA reads TGCAGTGCTCTTGGGGGCCAGGGCGGCACAGATACGCAGTATTTT. Translating gives CSALGGQGGTDTQYF. The chain carries TRBV20-1 and TRBJ2-3, with D possibly matching TRBD1 (6 bases). V gave up 5 bases and J gave up 1 base, with 16 bases separating them. The CDR3 loop spans 15 amino acids. Germline V gene sequence: CDR1 DFQATT, CDR2 SNEGSKA (reference sequence).

Only a few counts were recorded for this clonotype. The chain couples TRBV28 to TRBJ1-5; D gene unclear. Deletions cut 6 bases from V and 9 bases from J, with 15 bases between. Germline CDR1 MDHEN, CDR2 SYDVKM. The CDR3 is made up of 13 amino acids. CDR3 DNA: TGTGCCAGCAGCCCCGGTGCTTATATGCCCCAGCATTTT. This encodes CASSPGAYMPQHF.

The chain recombines TRBV24-1 with TRBJ2-4, with D perhaps matching TRBD1 or TRBD2 (5 bases each). Germline V CDR1 and CDR2: KGHDR, SFDVKD. The CDR3 runs 15 residues. Trimming took off 1 base at V and 6 bases at J, with 12 bases between the two ends. The CDR3 DNA is TGTGCCACCAGTGATTTTAGGCAGGGAGTAAACATTCAGTACTTC. It specifies CATSDFRQGVNIQYF.

J is TRBJ1-5 and V is TRBV11-2, with TRBD1 identical over 10 bases. Germline assignment: CDR1 SGHAT and CDR2 FQNNGV. V lost 0 bases and J lost 3; bases outside the gene matches: 11. The CDR3 has 19 amino acids. The CDR3 bases are TGTGCCAGCAGCTTAGAGAGGCTGGACAGGGGGGCTTACAATCAGCCCCAGCATTTT. This gives the protein CASSLERLDRGAYNQPQHF.

V and J are TRBV29-1 and TRBJ2-4, with D perhaps TRBD2 (7 bases). Trimming pared 7 bases from V and 8 bases from J, leaving 12 bases between. CDR3 size: 11 residues. The germline gives CDR1 SQVTM, CDR2 ANQGSEA. CDR3 residues: CSATGRDIQYF. CDR3 bases: TGCAGCGCAACAGGGAGGGACATTCAGTACTTC.

This clonotype was detected a few times. V and J are TRBV7-2 and TRBJ2-7; TRBD2 aligns across 16 bases. Germline-derived CDR1 and CDR2 are SGHTA and FQGNSA. CDR3 length: 16 amino acids. The J segment lost 5 bases and the V segment lost 5 bases, leaving 6 bases of the junction unmatched. Here the CDR3 reads CASSEGLAGGLNEQYF. The CDR3 bases are TGTGCCAGCAGCGAGGGACTAGCGGGGGGGCTCAACGAGCAGTACTTC.

This clonotype was picked up a small number of times. The chain carries TRBV13 and TRBJ2-3; TRBD2 agrees at 7 bases. Per the germline V gene, CDR1 is PRHDT and CDR2 is FYEKMQ (reference sequence). This CDR3 region has 16 residues. V lost 1 base, J lost 4 bases, and 8 bases stayed unmatched. CDR3 coding DNA: TGTGCCAGCAGCTTAGAGATGATGCTAGCGGCAGATACGCAGTATTTT. Its translation is CASSLEMMLAADTQYF. Using reference TRBV13 and TRBJ2-3 for the parts outside the CDR3, the full variable domain is AAGVIQSPRHLIKEKRETATLKCYPIPRHDTVYWYQQGPGQDPQFLISFYEKMQSDKGSIPDRFSAQQFSDYHSELNMSSLELGDSALYFCASSLEMMLAADTQYFGPGTRLTVL.

The chain carries TRBV20-1 and TRBJ2-3, with TRBD2 matching 9 bases. The germline CDR1 and CDR2 sequences are DFQATT and SNEGSKA (reference sequence). The CDR3 runs 17 residues. Trimming at V came to 5 bases and at J to 3 bases, leaving 15 bases not matched to a gene. The CDR3 DNA sequence: TGCAGTGCTCGGGAACCTGTTGCGGGGGGGCTAACAGATACGCAGTATTTT. Its protein is CSAREPVAGGLTDTQYF.

This clonotype was recorded a few times. The CDR3 reads CASSKGGADTQYF. CDR3 coding DNA: TGTGCCAGCAGCAAGGGGGGGGCAGATACGCAGTATTTT. The gene calls are TRBV7-9 and TRBJ2-3; possibly TRBD2 for D (7 bases). The germline V and J ends were trimmed by 5 bases and 4 bases, with 10 bases remaining between them. CDR1 and CDR2 from the germline V gene are SEHNR and FQNEAQ (reference sequence). This CDR3 has 13 amino acids. Variable domain in full (rest from reference TRBV7-9 and TRBJ2-3): DTGVSQNPRHKITKRGQNVTFRCDPISEHNRLYWYRQTLGQGPEFLTYFQNEAQLEKSRLLSDRFSAERPKGSFSTLEIQRTEQGDSAMYLCASSKGGADTQYFGPGTRLTVL.

This chain connects TRBV7-8 to TRBJ2-3, with 7 bases aligning to TRBD1. V lost 1 base to trimming and J lost 9 bases; unmatched junction nucleotides: 7. This CDR3 spans 14 amino acids. Germline lookup yields CDR1 SGHVS and CDR2 FQNEAQ. CDR3 sequence reads: CASSLGRWDSTQYF. The CDR3 DNA reads as TGTGCCAGCAGCTTAGGTCGTTGGGACAGCACGCAGTATTTT.

The gene calls are TRBV20-1 and TRBJ1-6; D is unclear. Germline V gives CDR1 DFQATT, CDR2 SNEGSKA (reference sequence). There are 15 residues in the CDR3. V was shortened by 0 bases and J by 12 bases, with 18 bases between the two germline ends. In DNA, the CDR3 is TGCAGTGCTAGAGAGCCCGATCGGAATAAAGGACCCCTCCACTTT. This translates into CSAREPDRNKGPLHF.

In its sample, this clonotype was seen a few times. The rearrangement uses TRBV29-1 and TRBJ2-5; D uncertain. Germline CDR1 is SQVTM and CDR2 is ANQGSEA. V dropped 3 bases and J dropped 2 bases, with 7 bases sitting between them. This CDR3 is 12 amino acids long. In nucleotides, the CDR3 is TGCAGCGTTGACACAAGACAAGAGACCCAGTACTTC. As protein: CSVDTRQETQYF.

The chain recombines TRBV20-1 with TRBJ2-1; perhaps TRBD1 as D (6 bases). The CDR3 sequence is 15 residues long. With 0 bases removed from V and 3 bases from J, the gap between germline ends came to 12 bases. Germline values: CDR1 DFQATT, CDR2 SNEGSKA (reference sequence). CDR3 sequence reads: CSARDVRGFYNEQFF. The CDR3 DNA reads TGCAGTGCTAGAGATGTCAGGGGATTCTACAATGAGCAGTTCTTC.

This clonotype turned up a few times. This chain uses TRBV7-2 with TRBJ2-1; D might be TRBD2 (6 bases). The CDR3 consists of 14 residues. The germline V and J ends were trimmed by 4 bases and 2 bases, with 9 bases remaining between them. The V gene's germline CDR1 is SGHTA and CDR2 FQGNSA. The CDR3 loop is CASSWEAPYNEQFF. CDR3 coding DNA: TGTGCCAGCAGCTGGGAGGCCCCCTACAATGAGCAGTTCTTC.

The V call is TRBV20-1, the J call TRBJ2-5, with no clear D. This CDR3 is 13 amino acids long. Germline values: CDR1 DFQATT, CDR2 SNEGSKA (reference sequence). V lost 3 bases and J lost 0, with 8 bases in between. CDR3 residues: CSARGGHQETQYF. The CDR3 nucleotides are TGCAGTGCTAGGGGCGGCCACCAAGAGACCCAGTACTTC.

A few counts support this clonotype. The V call is TRBV5-8, the J call TRBJ2-7; D ambiguous. Germline V lookup: CDR1 SGHTS, CDR2 YDEGEE. The CDR3 sequence is 14 residues long. The germline V and J ends were trimmed by 5 bases and 3 bases, with 15 bases remaining between them. CDR3 sequence: CASRLSGTRYEQYF. As DNA, the CDR3 is TGTGCCAGCAGATTGTCGGGCACCCGCTACGAGCAGTACTTC.

The chain has TRBV7-2 and TRBJ2-7; weak D call: TRBD2 (5 bases). This CDR3 is built from 12 residues. Trimming stripped 5 bases from V and 6 bases from J, with 11 bases between. CDR1 and CDR2 (germline): SGHTA, FQGNSA. The CDR3 DNA follows: TGTGCCAGCAGCCTGCTGAGGGTCGAGCAGTACTTC. It is translated as CASSLLRVEQYF.